This T cell receptor (beta chain) came from a study of blood T cell repertoires in COVID-19. Method: immunoSEQ multiplex PCR; TCRdb's copy keeps in-frame clones and lacks some. The table shows 210,000 or so clones, with about four fifths occurring only once. The CDR3 runs to 13 residues. In germline, CDR1 is SGHTS, CDR2 YDEGEE. V was trimmed by 0 bases and J by 2 bases, leaving 5 bases between them. This clone was observed many times. The J gene is TRBJ2-5, the V gene TRBV5-8, with unresolved D. The TCR sequence derives from a man aged 50-60 years with active or convalescent COVID-19. Sequenced: peripheral blood. Here the CDR3 reads CASSLDSQETQYF. DNA for the CDR3: TGTGCCAGCAGCTTGGACAGTCAAGAGACCCAGTACTTC.